This T cell receptor (beta chain) stems from a study of shared clonotypes between healthy human individuals. On this clone: Within the sample, other DNA sequences also encode this same CDR3.

Method: immunoSEQ multiplex PCR; TCRdb's copy keeps in-frame clones and lacks some. Of about a million clones in the sample, 76% are singletons; the top ten hold over 1.3%. Germline CDR1 reads SGHTA; CDR2 reads FQGNSA. The length of the CDR3 is 14 residues. Deletions cut 3 bases from V and 1 base from J, with 7 bases between. The rearrangement joins TRBV7-2 to TRBJ2-1, with D maybe TRBD1 (5 bases). The sequence derives from a man aged 18 to 30 in good health. Sequenced sample: memory CD4+ T cells sorted from blood. Indicated subset: CD45RA-negative fraction. The chain's CDR3 is CASSFSGSYNEQFF. CDR3 sequence (DNA): TGTGCCAGCAGCTTCTCAGGGTCCTACAATGAGCAGTTCTTC. The full variable domain, in which reference TRBV7-2 and TRBJ2-1 provide the parts outside the CDR3, is GAGVSQSPSNKVTEKGKDVELRCDPISGHTALYWYRQSLGQGLEFLIYFQGNSAPDKSGLPSDRFSAERTGGSVSTLTIQRTQQEDSAVYLCASSFSGSYNEQFFGPGTRLTVL.